The 12 T cell receptor beta chains presented below share a single source sample, sequenced in a study of blood T cell repertoires in COVID-19. Clones were sequenced by immunoSEQ multiplex PCR, and TCRdb holds only the in-frame ones, with some missing. The sample includes approximately 58,000 clones, more than 65% of them seen just once. The sequenced sample consisted of peripheral blood. These receptor sequences come from a woman in her fifties or sixties with acute or convalescent COVID-19.

The V call is TRBV7-9, the J call TRBJ2-5; tentative D call: TRBD2 (7 bases). V shed 0 bases and J shed 5 bases, with 10 bases lying between them. This CDR3 has 14 residues. Germline-derived CDR1 and CDR2 are SEHNR and FQNEAQ (reference sequence). CDR3 residues: CASSLAGGLETQYF. CDR3 coding DNA: TGTGCCAGCAGCTTAGCGGGGGGGCTCGAGACCCAGTACTTC.

The chain has TRBV28 and TRBJ1-5; 7 bases align to TRBD1. Trimming took 8 bases from V and 1 from J; bases not matched to a gene: 17. The CDR3 extends over 18 amino acids. Germline V gene sequence: CDR1 MDHEN, CDR2 SYDVKM. The CDR3 here is CASLIHGLTQGSNQPQHF. In nucleotides, the CDR3 is TGTGCCAGCCTAATTCATGGCCTAACACAGGGGAGCAATCAGCCCCAGCATTTT.

The chain carries TRBV6-5 and TRBJ2-3, with TRBD2 matching 11 bases. The germline V gene has CDR1 MNHEY and CDR2 SVGAGI. J lost 2 bases, V lost 6 bases, and 4 bases had no gene match. The CDR3 spans 15 residues. DNA of the CDR3: TGTGCCAGCAGCGGACTAGCGGGTTCCACAGATACGCAGTATTTT. Translated, it gives CASSGLAGSTDTQYF.

The sample holds one count of this clone. This chain joins TRBV2 and TRBJ2-3; tentative D call: TRBD1 (8 bases). Per the germline V gene, CDR1 is SNHLY and CDR2 is FYNNEI. This CDR3 has 19 residues. V was cut by 6 bases and J by 0 bases, with 25 bases left in between. The CDR3 coding sequence is TGTGCCAGCAGGGACCTGGGGGGGACAGGAAAATCTAGCACAGATACGCAGTATTTT. Its translation is CASRDLGGTGKSSTDTQYF. The whole variable domain, remainder taken from reference TRBV2 and TRBJ2-3, is EPEVTQTPSHQVTQMGQEVILRCVPISNHLYFYWYRQILGQKVEFLVSFYNNEISEKSEIFDDQFSVERPDGSNFTLKIRSTKLEDSAMYFCASRDLGGTGKSSTDTQYFGPGTRLTVL.

This clone was detected only a few times. This chain connects TRBV5-1 to TRBJ1-1, with a weak D call TRBD1 (6 bases). The CDR3 contains 16 residues. V gave up 4 bases and J gave up 2 bases, with 18 bases separating them. Germline V gene data show CDR1 as SGHRS and CDR2 as YFSETQ. CDR3 in DNA: TGCGCCAGCAGCCCCAGGCTGGGGGCCCTTAACACTGAAGCTTTCTTT. Amino acid sequence: CASSPRLGALNTEAFF.

The chain couples TRBV5-1 to TRBJ1-2; 8 positions agree with TRBD1. The CDR3 has 17 amino acids. J gave up 1 base and V 4 bases, and 12 bases lay outside the gene matches. Per the germline V gene, CDR1 is SGHRS and CDR2 is YFSETQ. The CDR3 DNA reads as TGCGCCAGCAGCATAACCGGGACAGGAGGCCTTAACTATGGCTACACCTTC. It encodes CASSITGTGGLNYGYTF.

The chain recombines TRBV7-9 with TRBJ1-1; D is unclear. CDR3 size: 14 residues. Looked up from germline, CDR1 is SEHNR and CDR2 is FQNEAQ (reference sequence). Between the trimmed V and J ends, which lost 4 bases and 3 bases, there was a span of 12 bases. The CDR3 coding sequence is TGTGCCAGCAGCTCGACGGGAGGGTACACTGAAGCTTTCTTT. Its protein product is CASSSTGGYTEAFF. The entire variable domain, with the rest obtained from reference TRBV7-9 and TRBJ1-1, is as follows: DTGVSQNPRHKITKRGQNVTFRCDPISEHNRLYWYRQTLGQGPEFLTYFQNEAQLEKSRLLSDRFSAERPKGSFSTLEIQRTEQGDSAMYLCASSSTGGYTEAFFGQGTRLTVV.

V gene TRBV6-5 combines with J gene TRBJ1-1; D unclear. Looked up from germline, CDR1 is MNHEY and CDR2 is SVGAGI. CDR3 length equals 12 residues. V was trimmed by 6 bases and J by 7 bases, leaving 12 bases between them. The CDR3 region has the DNA TGTGCCAGCAGGCCATCTGAGATTGAAGCTTTCTTT. Its translation is CASRPSEIEAFF.

The rearrangement joins TRBV19 to TRBJ1-1; tentatively, D is TRBD1 (6 bases). The germline gives CDR1 LNHDA, CDR2 SQIVND (reference sequence). Trimming stripped 7 bases from V and 4 bases from J, with 25 bases between. This CDR3 contains 17 residues. For the CDR3, the DNA is TGTGCCAGTAACCCCGGGGGCGGGGAGGGAACGTTCACTGAAGCTTTCTTT. Translated: CASNPGGGEGTFTEAFF.

V and J are TRBV3-1 (or the pseudogene TRBV3-2) and TRBJ1-2; no reliable D call. This CDR3 contains 14 residues. V was cut by 4 bases and J by 4 bases, with 13 bases left in between. Germline V CDR1 and CDR2: LGHDT, YNNKEL (reference sequence). The CDR3, as DNA: TGTGCCAGCAGCCGAGGAGCGGGATTCTATGGCTACACCTTC. Protein: CASSRGAGFYGYTF.

The V gene is TRBV27, the J gene TRBJ1-1, with D hard to call. This CDR3 spans 14 amino acids. Trimming left V 7 bases short and J 4 bases short, with 16 bases between. Germline V gives CDR1 MNHEY, CDR2 SMNVEV (reference sequence). The CDR3 DNA is TGTGCCAGCACGCGCGCGCTCGGGAGCACTGAAGCTTTCTTT. This encodes CASTRALGSTEAFF.

The chain uses TRBV15 and TRBJ2-7, with D tentatively TRBD1 (5 bases). The CDR3 runs to 15 residues. Germline V lookup: CDR1 LNHNV, CDR2 YYDKDF (reference sequence). V lost 5 bases and J lost 2, with 16 bases in between. The CDR3 is CATSSFQGSPYEQYF. The CDR3, as DNA: TGTGCCACCAGCTCCTTTCAGGGTTCGCCCTACGAGCAGTACTTC.